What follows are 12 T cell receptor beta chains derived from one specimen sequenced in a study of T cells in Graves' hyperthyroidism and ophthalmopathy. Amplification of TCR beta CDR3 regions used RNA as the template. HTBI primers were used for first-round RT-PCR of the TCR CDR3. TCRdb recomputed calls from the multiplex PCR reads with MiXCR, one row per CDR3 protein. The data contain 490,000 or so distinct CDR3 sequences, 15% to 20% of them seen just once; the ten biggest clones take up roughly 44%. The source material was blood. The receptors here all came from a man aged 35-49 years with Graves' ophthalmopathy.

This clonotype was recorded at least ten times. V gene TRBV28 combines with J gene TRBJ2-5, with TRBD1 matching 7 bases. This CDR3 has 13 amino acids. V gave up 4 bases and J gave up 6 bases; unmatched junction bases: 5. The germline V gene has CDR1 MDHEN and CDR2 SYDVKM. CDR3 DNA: TGTGCCAGCAGTTCGGACAGGAAACAGACCCAGTACTTC. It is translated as CASSSDRKQTQYF.

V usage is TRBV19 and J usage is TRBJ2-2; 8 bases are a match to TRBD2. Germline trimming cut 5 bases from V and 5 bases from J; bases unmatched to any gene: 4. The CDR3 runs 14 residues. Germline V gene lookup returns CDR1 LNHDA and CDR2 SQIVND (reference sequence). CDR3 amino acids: CASSEGLATGELFF. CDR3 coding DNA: TGTGCCAGTAGTGAAGGACTAGCAACCGGGGAGCTGTTTTTT.

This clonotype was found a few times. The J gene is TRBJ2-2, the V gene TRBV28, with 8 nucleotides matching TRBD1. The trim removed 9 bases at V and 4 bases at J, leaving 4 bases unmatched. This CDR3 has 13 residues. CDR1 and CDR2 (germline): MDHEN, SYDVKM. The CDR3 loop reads CASLRGPTGELFF. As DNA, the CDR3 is TGTGCCAGTCTCAGGGGGCCCACCGGGGAGCTGTTTTTT.

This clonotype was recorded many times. The CDR3 spells CASSSPGGVYTDTQYF. Here the CDR3 DNA reads TGTGCCAGCAGTTCACCCGGGGGGGTTTACACAGATACGCAGTATTTT. The rearrangement uses TRBV27 and TRBJ2-3; 8 nucleotides match TRBD2. CDR3 length equals 16 residues. CDR1 and CDR2 from the germline V gene are MNHEY and SMNVEV (reference sequence). The J segment lost 2 bases and the V segment lost 4 bases, leaving 8 bases of the junction unmatched.

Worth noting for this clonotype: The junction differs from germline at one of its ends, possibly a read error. The CDR3 spells CASSPAGGAIQETQYF. The CDR3 nucleotides read TGCGCCAGCAGCCCGGCGGGGGGGGCGATACAAGAGACCCAGTACTTC. The chain couples TRBV28 to TRBJ2-5; TRBD2 aligns across 9 bases. Germline V gene data show CDR1 as MDHEN and CDR2 as SYDVKM. There are 16 residues in the CDR3.

CDR3 protein: CASSFVSRGELFF. The DNA for the CDR3 is TGCGCCAGCAGCTTTGTGTCTCGCGGGGAGCTGTTTTTT. The genes are TRBV5-1 and TRBJ2-2; D not resolved. Germline lookup yields CDR1 SGHRS and CDR2 YFSETQ. The CDR3 contains 13 residues. V lost 2 bases and J 7 bases, leaving 9 bases between the germline ends.

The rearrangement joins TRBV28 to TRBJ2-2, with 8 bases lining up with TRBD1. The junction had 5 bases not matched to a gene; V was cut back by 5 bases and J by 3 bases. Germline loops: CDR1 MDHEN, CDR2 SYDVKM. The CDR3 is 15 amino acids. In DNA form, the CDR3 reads TGTGCCAGCAGTCTACAGGGGGTACACACCGGGGAGCTGTTTTTT. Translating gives CASSLQGVHTGELFF. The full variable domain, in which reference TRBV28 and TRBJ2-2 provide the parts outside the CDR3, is DVKVTQSSRYLVKRTGEKVFLECVQDMDHENMFWYRQDPGLGLRLIYFSYDVKMKEKGDIPEGYSVSREKKERFSLILESASTNQTSMYLCASSLQGVHTGELFFGEGSRLTVL.

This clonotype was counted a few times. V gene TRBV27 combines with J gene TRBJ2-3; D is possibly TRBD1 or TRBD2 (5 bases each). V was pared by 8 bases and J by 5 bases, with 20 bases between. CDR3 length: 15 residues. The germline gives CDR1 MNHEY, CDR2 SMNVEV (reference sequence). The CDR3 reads CASHFSGAGQDTQYF. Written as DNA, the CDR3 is TGTGCCAGCCACTTTTCCGGGGCTGGTCAAGATACGCAGTATTTT.

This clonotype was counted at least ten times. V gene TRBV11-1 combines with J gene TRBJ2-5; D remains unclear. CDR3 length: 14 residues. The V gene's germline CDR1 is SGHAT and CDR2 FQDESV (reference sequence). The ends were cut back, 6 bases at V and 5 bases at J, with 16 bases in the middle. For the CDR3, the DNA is TGTGCCAGCAGTTCTAGGTCTAGACCGGAGACCCAGTACTTC. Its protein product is CASSSRSRPETQYF.

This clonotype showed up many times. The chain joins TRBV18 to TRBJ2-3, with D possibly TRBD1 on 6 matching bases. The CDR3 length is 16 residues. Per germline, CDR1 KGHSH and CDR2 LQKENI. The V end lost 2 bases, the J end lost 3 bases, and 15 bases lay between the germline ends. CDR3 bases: TGTGCCAGCTCACCAGGAGGCAGGGGCTTTACAGATACGCAGTATTTT. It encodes CASSPGGRGFTDTQYF.

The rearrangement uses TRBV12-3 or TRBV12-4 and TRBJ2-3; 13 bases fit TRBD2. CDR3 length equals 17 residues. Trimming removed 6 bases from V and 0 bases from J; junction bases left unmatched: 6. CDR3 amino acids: CASRAGTSGMSTDTQYF. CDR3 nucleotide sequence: TGTGCCAGCAGGGCCGGGACTAGCGGGATGAGCACAGATACGCAGTATTTT.

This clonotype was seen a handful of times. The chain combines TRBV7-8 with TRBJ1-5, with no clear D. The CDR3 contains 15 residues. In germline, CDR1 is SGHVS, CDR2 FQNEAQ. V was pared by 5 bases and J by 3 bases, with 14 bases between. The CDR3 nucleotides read TGTGCCAGCAGCCCATCTCAGGCGCCCAATCAGCCCCAGCATTTT. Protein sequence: CASSPSQAPNQPQHF.